A single sample gave rise to the 22 T cell receptor beta chains below, sequenced in a study of TIL therapy for anti-PD-1-resistant metastatic lung cancer. Sequencing used immunoSEQ v3. The assay was immunoSEQ multiplex PCR, and TCRdb's table has in-frame clones only and misses some. This sample has about 50,000 clones; 70% to 80% occur once, and the top ten carry 4% to 5.5%. Time point described: pre-treatment sample, taken before nivolumab and TIL therapy. The sample here was blood, taken at baseline. The receptors originated from a woman aged 25 to 80 with non-small cell lung cancer.

The chain employs TRBV2 and TRBJ1-3, with 9 bases fitting TRBD1. From germline, CDR1 is SNHLY and CDR2 FYNNEI. The CDR3 runs to 16 residues. The V and J ends lost 6 bases and 3 bases, in that order; junction bases with no gene match: 9. The CDR3 region is CASSLYRGQNGNTIYF. The CDR3 nucleotides are TGTGCCAGCAGCCTATACAGGGGGCAGAATGGAAACACCATATATTTT.

This rearrangement joins TRBV4-1 to TRBJ1-6; TRBD1 agrees at 11 bases. Trimming took 4 bases from V and 7 from J; bases not matched to a gene: 6. The CDR3 has 16 amino acids. Germline values: CDR1 MGHRA, CDR2 YSYEKL. The CDR3 protein is CASSLPGQGANSPLHF. The CDR3 region has the DNA TGCGCCAGCAGCCTCCCCGGACAGGGGGCAAATTCACCCCTCCACTTT.

The chain has TRBV2 and TRBJ2-7, with D hard to call. This CDR3 is built from 11 residues. Trimming stripped 4 bases from V and 4 bases from J, with 5 bases between. Germline V gives CDR1 SNHLY, CDR2 FYNNEI. CDR3 DNA: TGTGCCAGCAGTGTTCTTTACGAGCAGTACTTC. Its translation: CASSVLYEQYF.

This chain connects TRBV29-1 to TRBJ1-2; D remains unclear. Trimming took 4 bases from V and 2 from J, leaving 14 bases between them. The CDR3 length is 14 residues. CDR1 is SQVTM and CDR2 is ANQGSEA in the germline V gene. The CDR3 is CSVAEGGGNYGYTF. CDR3 nucleotide sequence: TGCAGCGTTGCAGAAGGTGGCGGGAACTATGGCTACACCTTC.

This chain connects TRBV10-2 to TRBJ1-2; 10 bases are shared with TRBD1. Germline V gene data show CDR1 as WSHSY and CDR2 as SAAADI. Trimming cost V 4 bases and J 5 bases; bases outside gene matches: 4. This CDR3 comprises 14 residues. Here the CDR3 reads CASSVRTGGYGYTF. The CDR3 DNA follows: TGCGCCAGCAGTGTCAGGACAGGGGGTTATGGCTACACCTTC.

The J gene is TRBJ2-4, the V gene TRBV28; 8 nucleotides line up with TRBD1. The germline CDR1 and CDR2 sequences are MDHEN and SYDVKM. With V trimmed by 2 bases and J by 6 bases, 6 bases remained unmatched. The CDR3 length is 15 residues. CDR3 DNA sequence: TGTGCCAGCAGTTTACCCCGGACAGGGCGAAACATTCAGTACTTC. Translating it yields CASSLPRTGRNIQYF.

This chain joins TRBV6-5 and TRBJ2-1; 7 bases fit TRBD2. This CDR3 region has 14 residues. Germline assignment: CDR1 MNHEY and CDR2 SVGAGI. V trimming: 2 bases; J trimming: 7 bases; junction bases outside the gene matches: 5. Here the CDR3 reads CASSYGGTKNEQFF. In nucleotides, the CDR3 is TGTGCCAGCAGTTACGGTGGGACTAAGAATGAGCAGTTCTTC.

This chain links TRBV6-5 with TRBJ1-5; 8 bases align to TRBD1. This CDR3 has 14 amino acids. Germline values: CDR1 MNHEY, CDR2 SVGAGI. V was pared by 6 bases and J by 11 bases, with 12 bases of the junction left unmatched. Here the CDR3 reads CASRLTGGDVSQHF. In nucleotides, the CDR3 is TGTGCCAGCAGATTAACAGGGGGGGATGTATCCCAGCATTTT.

CDR3: CASSTDGAEAFF. CDR3 nucleotides: TGTGCCAGCAGCACGGACGGGGCTGAAGCTTTCTTT. This chain joins TRBV5-6 and TRBJ1-1, with D uncertain. Trimming took off 4 bases at V and 6 bases at J, with 10 bases between the two ends. This CDR3 comprises 12 residues. Germline lookup yields CDR1 SGHDT and CDR2 YYEEEE.

The chain joins TRBV7-2 to TRBJ2-2; D unresolved. This CDR3 is 16 amino acids long. The germline CDR1 and CDR2 sequences are SGHTA and FQGNSA. Trimming took 6 bases from V and 4 from J, leaving 18 bases between them. CDR3 sequence: CASSTTILTITGELFF. The CDR3 region has the DNA TGTGCCAGCAGTACTACGATCCTAACTATCACCGGGGAGCTGTTTTTT.

The genes are TRBV5-5 and TRBJ1-2; D gene uncertain. This CDR3 has 14 amino acids. CDR1 SGHKS and CDR2 YYEKEE come from the germline V gene (reference sequence). V was trimmed by 4 bases and J by 4 bases, leaving 14 bases between them. CDR3 nucleotide sequence: TGTGCCAGCAGCCTAGTCGACCAGACCTATGGCTACACCTTC. Residues: CASSLVDQTYGYTF.

CDR3 sequence reads: CASSFFGLAGEEQFF. Here the CDR3 DNA reads TGTGCCAGCAGCTTCTTTGGACTAGCGGGAGAAGAGCAGTTCTTC. J is TRBJ2-1 and V is TRBV7-3, with 13 positions matching TRBD2. The CDR3 consists of 15 residues. Germline V gene data show CDR1 as SGHTA and CDR2 as FQGTGA. V trimming: 3 bases; J trimming: 10 bases; junction bases outside the gene matches: 6.

The chain combines TRBV10-1 with TRBJ1-5; TRBD1 might be the D (5 bases). The germline V and J ends were trimmed by 2 bases and 6 bases, with 8 bases remaining between them. This CDR3 spans 13 amino acids. CDR1 is WNHNN, CDR2 SYGVQD, per germline (reference sequence). The CDR3 region has the DNA TGCGCCAGCAGTGAGACAGGCCTTCAGCCCCAGCATTTT. Translating gives CASSETGLQPQHF.

The V call is TRBV5-1, the J call TRBJ2-3; 11 bases align to TRBD2. CDR3 size: 14 residues. V lost 5 bases, J lost 5 bases, and 4 bases stayed unmatched. Germline V gives CDR1 SGHRS, CDR2 YFSETQ. CDR3 amino acids: CASSAGLAGDTQYF. Written as DNA, the CDR3 is TGCGCCAGCAGTGCAGGACTAGCGGGAGATACGCAGTATTTT. The variable domain in full, completed from reference TRBV5-1 and TRBJ2-3, reads KAGVTQTPRYLIKTRGQQVTLSCSPISGHRSVSWYQQTPGQGLQFLFEYFSETQRNKGNFPGRFSGRQFSNSRSEMNVSTLELGDSALYLCASSAGLAGDTQYFGPGTRLTVL.

CDR3 sequence reads: CASSLAPGQANYGYTF. The CDR3 nucleotides read TGTGCCAGCAGCTTAGCGCCCGGTCAAGCTAACTATGGCTACACCTTC. This chain connects TRBV7-2 to TRBJ1-2; no definite D call. Per the germline V gene, CDR1 is SGHTA and CDR2 is FQGNSA. Trimming cost V 0 bases and J 0 bases, with 11 bases left between them. This CDR3 spans 16 amino acids.

This chain links TRBV5-1 with TRBJ2-1; D is possibly TRBD1 (5 bases). Deletions cut 4 bases from V and 6 bases from J, with 17 bases between. Germline CDR1 is SGHRS and CDR2 is YFSETQ. The CDR3 spans 15 residues. CDR3 residues: CASSPGHGARNEQFF. Here the CDR3 DNA reads TGCGCCAGCAGCCCCGGGCATGGGGCCCGCAATGAGCAGTTCTTC.

The chain employs TRBV28 and TRBJ2-3, with D unresolved. V gave up 7 bases and J gave up 1 base, with 12 bases separating them. This CDR3 is 14 amino acids long. Germline V lookup: CDR1 MDHEN, CDR2 SYDVKM. This CDR3 is CASIGRFGTDTQYF. CDR3 sequence (DNA): TGTGCCAGCATTGGTCGGTTCGGCACAGATACGCAGTATTTT.

In this sample, this clone turned up a few times. In nucleotides, the CDR3 is TGCGCCAGCAGCCAAGATCGCAGGGGCAACTATGGCTACACCTTC. Translating gives CASSQDRRGNYGYTF. The chain couples TRBV4-1 to TRBJ1-2; D perhaps matches TRBD1 (6 bases). V lost 0 bases, J lost 2 bases, and 10 bases lay in between. Germline lookup yields CDR1 MGHRA and CDR2 YSYEKL. The CDR3 consists of 15 residues.

This clone has only one observation. The chain combines TRBV4-1 with TRBJ1-5; D not certain. The CDR3 has 13 residues. Per germline, CDR1 MGHRA and CDR2 YSYEKL. V was clipped by 1 base and J by 8 bases, with 9 bases between them. The CDR3 is CASSQGPGKPQHF. The CDR3 DNA is TGCGCCAGCAGCCAAGGACCCGGGAAGCCCCAGCATTTT.

The genes are TRBV5-1 and TRBJ1-2; 8 bases agree with TRBD1. Unmatched junction bases numbered 8, after V lost 0 bases and J lost 7 bases. The germline CDR1 and CDR2 sequences are SGHRS and YFSETQ. The CDR3 covers 15 residues. CDR3: CASSLAGQGRIGYTF. The CDR3 nucleotides read TGCGCCAGCAGCTTGGCTGGACAGGGTCGAATTGGCTACACCTTC.

The chain joins TRBV27 to TRBJ1-5; D is unresolved. V was trimmed by 7 bases and J by 6 bases, leaving 13 bases between them. Looked up from germline, CDR1 is MNHEY and CDR2 is SMNVEV (reference sequence). The CDR3 contains 13 residues. In DNA, the CDR3 is TGTGCCAGCATAGGGATATTTTGTCAGCCCCAGCATTTT. Amino acids: CASIGIFCQPQHF.

This clone was observed a single time. This chain joins TRBV2 and TRBJ1-2; 7 positions agree with TRBD1. The CDR3 extends over 14 amino acids. Trimming cost V 4 bases and J 4 bases; bases outside gene matches: 6. Per the germline V gene, CDR1 is SNHLY and CDR2 is FYNNEI. The CDR3 DNA follows: TGTGCCAGCAGTGCTGGGACAGCCATCTATGGCTACACCTTC. Protein product: CASSAGTAIYGYTF.